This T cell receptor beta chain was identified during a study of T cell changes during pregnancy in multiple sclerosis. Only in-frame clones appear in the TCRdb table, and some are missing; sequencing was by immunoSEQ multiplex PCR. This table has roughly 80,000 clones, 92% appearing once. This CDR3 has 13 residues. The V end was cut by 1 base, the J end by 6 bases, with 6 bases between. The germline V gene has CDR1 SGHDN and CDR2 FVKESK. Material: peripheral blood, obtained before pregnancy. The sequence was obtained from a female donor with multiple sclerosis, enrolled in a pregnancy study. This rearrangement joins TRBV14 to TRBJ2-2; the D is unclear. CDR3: CASSQVLAGELFF. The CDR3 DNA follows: TGTGCCAGCAGCCAAGTACTCGCCGGGGAGCTGTTTTTT.